This passage covers 13 T cell receptor beta chains from one sample sequenced in a study of blood T cells in healthy people across ages. Together with a sample-barcoded 5' primer, a J-beta primer mix was included in a second PCR lasting about 7 to 11 cycles. TCRdb re-analysed the 5' RACE reads in MiXCR, keeping a single row per CDR3 protein. The sample has 800,000 or so distinct CDR3 sequences; approximately 25% are singletons. This same sample was also taken into another study, of T cells of mothers and their children.

Sequences were obtained from blood. These receptors all stem from a boy under 18 in good health.

J is TRBJ1-5 and V is TRBV20-1; D not certain. V was cut by 1 base and J by 4 bases, with 8 bases left in between. The germline V gene encodes CDR1 DFQATT and CDR2 SNEGSKA (reference sequence). This CDR3 region has 13 residues. The CDR3 coding sequence is TGCAGTGCTAGAGTGGGAAATAATCAGCCCCAGCATTTT. Translation gives CSARVGNNQPQHF.

DNA of the CDR3: TGCAGCGTTGAGGGACAGGGGGCGCACAATGAGCAGTTCTTC. It is translated as CSVEGQGAHNEQFF. The chain employs TRBV29-1 and TRBJ2-1; 12 bases align to TRBD1. This CDR3 region has 14 residues. Looked up from germline, CDR1 is SQVTM and CDR2 is ANQGSEA. Unmatched junction bases numbered 2, after V lost 3 bases and J lost 5 bases.

The sample holds many counts of this clonotype. The V gene is TRBV24-1, the J gene TRBJ2-6; D ambiguous. Trimming shortened V by 6 bases and J by 3 bases, and 14 bases separated the two germline ends. CDR1 is KGHDR, CDR2 SFDVKD, per germline. The CDR3 loop spans 16 amino acids. This CDR3 reads CATSTSSRNGANVLTF. The CDR3 nucleotides read TGTGCCACCAGTACTTCCAGTCGTAATGGGGCCAACGTCCTGACTTTC.

In its sample, this clonotype was seen many times. The CDR3 DNA is TGTGCCAGCAGTGACTCGGAAAATTCACCCCTCCACTTT. This sequence encodes CASSDSENSPLHF. The chain links TRBV6-4 to TRBJ1-6; D gene uncertain. This CDR3 is built from 13 residues. V gave up 0 bases and J gave up 7 bases, with 4 bases separating them. CDR1 MRHNA and CDR2 SNTAGT come from the germline V gene.

This clonotype was found a few times. The chain has TRBV5-1 and TRBJ2-7; the match to TRBD1 covers 9 bases. The CDR3 runs 14 residues. Trimming took 5 bases from V and 4 from J; bases not matched to a gene: 7. CDR1 is SGHRS and CDR2 is YFSETQ in the germline V gene. The CDR3 spells CASSKDRGPYEQYF. DNA of the CDR3: TGCGCCAGCAGTAAGGACAGGGGCCCTTACGAGCAGTACTTC.

V is TRBV20-1 and J is TRBJ1-1; 8 bases align to TRBD1. The ends lost 6 bases at V and 0 bases at J; junction bases unmatched: 12. The CDR3 covers 16 residues. Germline loops: CDR1 DFQATT, CDR2 SNEGSKA (reference sequence). The CDR3 DNA reads TGCAGTGCGCCACCGGGACAGGCCTACATGAACACTGAAGCTTTCTTT. This sequence encodes CSAPPGQAYMNTEAFF.

V and J are TRBV2 and TRBJ2-4; TRBD2 agrees at 9 bases. J lost 5 bases, V lost 5 bases, and 16 bases had no gene match. CDR3 length: 18 residues. Germline V gene lookup returns CDR1 SNHLY and CDR2 FYNNEI. In DNA form, the CDR3 reads TGTGCCAGCAGTCCTACGGCGGCTAGCGGGGTCCTCGAAAACATTCAGTACTTC. Its translation is CASSPTAASGVLENIQYF.

The chain recombines TRBV7-2 with TRBJ2-2; 10 nucleotides match TRBD2. Unmatched junction bases numbered 11, after V lost 6 bases and J lost 7 bases. Germline CDR1 SGHTA, CDR2 FQGNSA. This CDR3 has 16 amino acids. This chain's CDR3 is CASRTGGGLASGELFF. CDR3 bases: TGTGCCAGCAGAACTGGGGGGGGACTAGCGAGCGGGGAGCTGTTTTTT.

The chain is built from TRBV7-9 and TRBJ1-5; no clear D. Trimming removed 5 bases from V and 3 bases from J, with 17 bases in between. This CDR3 region has 16 residues. Looked up from germline, CDR1 is SEHNR and CDR2 is FQNEAQ (reference sequence). This CDR3 is CASSDTHEGLNQPQHF. The DNA for the CDR3 is TGTGCCAGCAGCGATACCCACGAAGGACTCAATCAGCCCCAGCATTTT.

This clonotype was counted a few times. The rearrangement uses TRBV12-3 or TRBV12-4 and TRBJ2-1, with 7 bases matching TRBD1. CDR3 length equals 14 residues. Trimming removed 8 bases from V and 5 bases from J; junction bases left unmatched: 9. CDR3 in DNA: TGTGCCAGCCGCCGGACGGGGACAGACAATGAGCAGTTCTTC. It specifies CASRRTGTDNEQFF.

The chain combines TRBV15 with TRBJ2-3; D is uncertain. CDR1 and CDR2 from the germline V gene are LNHNV and YYDKDF (reference sequence). The length of the CDR3 is 12 residues. V lost 2 bases to trimming and J lost 6 bases, with 6 bases between them. CDR3 DNA: TGTGCCACCAGCAGACTTGGGGATACGCAGTATTTT. Its protein product is CATSRLGDTQYF.

The chain links TRBV20-1 to TRBJ2-3, with a weak D call TRBD1 (5 bases). Trimming removed 5 bases at V and 1 base at J, with 25 bases between. The CDR3 consists of 18 residues. Per germline, CDR1 DFQATT and CDR2 SNEGSKA (reference sequence). The DNA for the CDR3 is TGCAGTGCTGCCCCCCCGGGCAGGGAAGTAGCTGGCACAGATACGCAGTATTTT. Protein product: CSAAPPGREVAGTDTQYF.

The genes are TRBV23-1 and TRBJ1-1, with TRBD1 identical over 9 bases. TRBV23-1 has ORF status, its function being uncertain. V shed 10 bases and J 0 bases; nucleotides not matched to a gene: 6. CDR3 length: 14 residues. CDR3 coding DNA: TGCGCCACCCCGGGACAGGGAATGAACACTGAAGCTTTCTTT. It is translated as CATPGQGMNTEAFF.